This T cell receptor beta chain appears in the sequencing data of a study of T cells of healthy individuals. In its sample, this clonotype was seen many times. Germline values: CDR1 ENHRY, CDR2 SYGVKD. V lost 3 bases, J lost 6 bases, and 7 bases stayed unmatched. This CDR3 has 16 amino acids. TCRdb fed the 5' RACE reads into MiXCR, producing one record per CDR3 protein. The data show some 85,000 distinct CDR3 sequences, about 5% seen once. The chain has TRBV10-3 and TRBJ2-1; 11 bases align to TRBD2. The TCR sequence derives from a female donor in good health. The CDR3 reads CAISDPGTSGPNEQFF. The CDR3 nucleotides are TGTGCCATCAGTGACCCGGGGACTAGCGGACCCAATGAGCAGTTCTTC.